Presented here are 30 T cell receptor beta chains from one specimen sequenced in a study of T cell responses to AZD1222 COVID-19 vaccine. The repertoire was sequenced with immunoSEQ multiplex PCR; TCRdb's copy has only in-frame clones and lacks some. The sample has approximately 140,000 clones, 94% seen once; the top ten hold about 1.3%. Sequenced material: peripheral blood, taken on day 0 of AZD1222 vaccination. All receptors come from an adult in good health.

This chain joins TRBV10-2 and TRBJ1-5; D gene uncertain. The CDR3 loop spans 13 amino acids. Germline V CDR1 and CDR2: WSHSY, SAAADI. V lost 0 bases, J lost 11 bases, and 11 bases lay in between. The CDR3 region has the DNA TGCGCCAGCAGTGAGTCGTCCTTCGGAGCCCAGCATTTT. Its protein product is CASSESSFGAQHF.

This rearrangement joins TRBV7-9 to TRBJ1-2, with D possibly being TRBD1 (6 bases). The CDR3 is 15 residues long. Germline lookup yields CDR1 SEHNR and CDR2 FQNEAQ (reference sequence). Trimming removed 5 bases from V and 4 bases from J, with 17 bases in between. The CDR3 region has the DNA TGTGCCAGCAGCACCGAACAGGGCCGGGGCTATGGCTACACCTTC. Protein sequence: CASSTEQGRGYGYTF.

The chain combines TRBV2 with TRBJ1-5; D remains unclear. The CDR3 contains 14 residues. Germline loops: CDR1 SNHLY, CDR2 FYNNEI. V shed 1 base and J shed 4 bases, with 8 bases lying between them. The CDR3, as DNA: TGTGCCAGCAGTGAAGGAAACCCTAATCAGCCCCAGCATTTT. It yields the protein CASSEGNPNQPQHF. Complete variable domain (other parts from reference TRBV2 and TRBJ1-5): EPEVTQTPSHQVTQMGQEVILRCVPISNHLYFYWYRQILGQKVEFLVSFYNNEISEKSEIFDDQFSVERPDGSNFTLKIRSTKLEDSAMYFCASSEGNPNQPQHFGDGTRLSIL.

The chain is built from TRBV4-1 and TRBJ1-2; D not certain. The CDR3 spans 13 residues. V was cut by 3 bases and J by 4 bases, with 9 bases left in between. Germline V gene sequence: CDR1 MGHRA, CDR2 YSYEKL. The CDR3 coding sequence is TGCGCCAGCAGCCACGGACGGAGCTATGGCTACACCTTC. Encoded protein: CASSHGRSYGYTF.

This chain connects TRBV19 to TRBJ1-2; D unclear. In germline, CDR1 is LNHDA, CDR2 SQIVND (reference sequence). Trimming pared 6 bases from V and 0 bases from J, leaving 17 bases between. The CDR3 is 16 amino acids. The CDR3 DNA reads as TGTGCCAGTAGGGGTAGTGATACAACAGCTAACTATGGCTACACCTTC. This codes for CASRGSDTTANYGYTF.

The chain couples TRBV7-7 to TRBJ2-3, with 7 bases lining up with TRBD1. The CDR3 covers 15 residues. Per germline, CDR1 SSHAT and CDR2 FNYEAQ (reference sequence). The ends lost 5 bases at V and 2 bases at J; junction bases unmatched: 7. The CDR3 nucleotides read TGTGCCAGCAGCCTCCGACAGGGTACCACAGATACGCAGTATTTT. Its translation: CASSLRQGTTDTQYF.

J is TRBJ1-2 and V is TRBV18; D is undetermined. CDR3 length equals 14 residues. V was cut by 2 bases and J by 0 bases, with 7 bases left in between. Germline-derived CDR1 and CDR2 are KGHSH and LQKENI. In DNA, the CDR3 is TGTGCCAGCTCACCAATCGGGACTAACTATGGCTACACCTTC. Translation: CASSPIGTNYGYTF.

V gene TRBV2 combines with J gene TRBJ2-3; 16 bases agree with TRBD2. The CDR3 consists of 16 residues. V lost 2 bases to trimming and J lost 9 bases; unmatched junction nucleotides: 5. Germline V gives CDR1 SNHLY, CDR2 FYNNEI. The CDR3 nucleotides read TGTGCCAGCAGTGAAATGGGACTAGCGGGAGGGGGAACGCAGTATTTT. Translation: CASSEMGLAGGGTQYF.

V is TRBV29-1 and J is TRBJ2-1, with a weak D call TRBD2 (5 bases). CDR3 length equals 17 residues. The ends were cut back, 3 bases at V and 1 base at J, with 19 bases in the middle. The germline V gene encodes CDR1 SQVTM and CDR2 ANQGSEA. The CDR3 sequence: CSVDDILGSISYNEQFF. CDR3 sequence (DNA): TGCAGCGTTGACGACATTCTTGGGAGTATTTCCTACAATGAGCAGTTCTTC.

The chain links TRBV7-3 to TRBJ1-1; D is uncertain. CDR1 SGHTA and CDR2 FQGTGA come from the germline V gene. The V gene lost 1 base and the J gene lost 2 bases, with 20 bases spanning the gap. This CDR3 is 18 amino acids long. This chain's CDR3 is CASSLIAGTASPNTEAFF. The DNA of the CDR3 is TGTGCCAGCAGCTTAATAGCCGGCACAGCTAGCCCAAACACTGAAGCTTTCTTT.

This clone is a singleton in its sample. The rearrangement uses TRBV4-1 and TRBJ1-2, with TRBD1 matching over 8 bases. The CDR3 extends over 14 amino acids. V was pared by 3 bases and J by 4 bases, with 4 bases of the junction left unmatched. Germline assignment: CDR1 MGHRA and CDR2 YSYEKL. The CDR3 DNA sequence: TGCGCCAGCAGCCATGACAGGGGAACCTATGGCTACACCTTC. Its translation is CASSHDRGTYGYTF.

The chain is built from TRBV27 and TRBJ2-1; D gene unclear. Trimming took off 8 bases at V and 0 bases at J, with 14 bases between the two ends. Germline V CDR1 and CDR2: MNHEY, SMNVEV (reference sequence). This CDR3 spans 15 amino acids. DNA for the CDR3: TGTGCCAGCGGGCACCCGTTGAGCTCCTACAATGAGCAGTTCTTC. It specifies CASGHPLSSYNEQFF.

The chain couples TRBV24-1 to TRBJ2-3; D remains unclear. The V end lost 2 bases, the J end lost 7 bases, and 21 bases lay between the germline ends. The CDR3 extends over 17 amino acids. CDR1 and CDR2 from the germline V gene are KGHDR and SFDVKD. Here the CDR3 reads CATSDSTATPNPNTQYF. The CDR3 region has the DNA TGTGCCACCAGTGATTCAACAGCGACGCCGAATCCTAATACGCAGTATTTT.

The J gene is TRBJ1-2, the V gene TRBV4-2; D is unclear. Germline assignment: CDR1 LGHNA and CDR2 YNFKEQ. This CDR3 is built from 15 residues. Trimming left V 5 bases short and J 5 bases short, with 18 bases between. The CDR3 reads CASSTSSLEAYGYTF. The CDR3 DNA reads TGTGCCAGCAGCACCTCATCCCTGGAAGCGTATGGCTACACCTTC.

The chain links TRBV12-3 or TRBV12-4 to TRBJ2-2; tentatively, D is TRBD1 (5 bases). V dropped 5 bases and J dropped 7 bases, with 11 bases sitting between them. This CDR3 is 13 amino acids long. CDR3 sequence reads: CASSPGQGGELFF. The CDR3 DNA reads TGTGCCAGCAGTCCAGGGCAGGGCGGGGAGCTGTTTTTT.

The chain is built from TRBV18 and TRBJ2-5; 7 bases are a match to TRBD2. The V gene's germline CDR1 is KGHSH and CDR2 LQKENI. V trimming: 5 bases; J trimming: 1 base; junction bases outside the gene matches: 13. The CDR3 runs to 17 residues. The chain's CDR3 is CASSWTRTHTFQETQYF. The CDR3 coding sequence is TGTGCCAGCTCATGGACTAGAACTCATACGTTCCAAGAGACCCAGTACTTC.

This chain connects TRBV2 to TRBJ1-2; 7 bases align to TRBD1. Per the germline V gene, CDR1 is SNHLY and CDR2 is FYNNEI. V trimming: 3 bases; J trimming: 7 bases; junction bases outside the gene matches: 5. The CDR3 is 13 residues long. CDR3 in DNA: TGTGCCAGCAGTGAGCACAGGGGCGGTGGCTACACCTTC. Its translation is CASSEHRGGGYTF.

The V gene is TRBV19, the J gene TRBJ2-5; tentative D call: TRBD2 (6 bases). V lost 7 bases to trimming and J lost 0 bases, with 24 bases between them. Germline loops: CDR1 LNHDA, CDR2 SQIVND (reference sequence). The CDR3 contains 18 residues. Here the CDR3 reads CASTRVNDSGLYQETQYF. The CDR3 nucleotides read TGTGCCAGTACCCGGGTTAATGACAGCGGGCTGTACCAAGAGACCCAGTACTTC.

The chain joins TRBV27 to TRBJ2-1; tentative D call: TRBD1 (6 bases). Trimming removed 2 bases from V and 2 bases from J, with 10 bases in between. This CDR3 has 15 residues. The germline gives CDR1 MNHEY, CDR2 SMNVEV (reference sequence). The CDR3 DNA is TGTGCCAGCAGTTTAGGGGGCAACACCTACAATGAGCAGTTCTTC. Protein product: CASSLGGNTYNEQFF.

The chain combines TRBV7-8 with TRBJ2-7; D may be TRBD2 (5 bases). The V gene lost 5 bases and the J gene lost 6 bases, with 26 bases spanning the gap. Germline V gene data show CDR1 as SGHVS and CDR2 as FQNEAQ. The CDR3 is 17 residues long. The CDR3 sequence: CASSPVRLGLRIAEQYV. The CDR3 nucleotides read TGTGCCAGCAGCCCGGTCAGGCTCGGACTCCGAATTGCCGAGCAGTACGTC.

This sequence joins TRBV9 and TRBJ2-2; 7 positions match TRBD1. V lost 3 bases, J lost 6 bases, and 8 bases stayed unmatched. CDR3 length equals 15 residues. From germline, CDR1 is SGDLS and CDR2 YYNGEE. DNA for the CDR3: TGTGCCAGCAGCGCTTCAGGGGGTCGGGCCGGGGAGCTGTTTTTT. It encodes CASSASGGRAGELFF.

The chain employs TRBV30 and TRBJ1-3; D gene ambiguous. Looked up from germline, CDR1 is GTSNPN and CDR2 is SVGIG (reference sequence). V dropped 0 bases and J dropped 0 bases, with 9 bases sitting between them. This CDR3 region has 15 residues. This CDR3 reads CAWSVQRSSGNTIYF. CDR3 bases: TGTGCCTGGAGTGTACAAAGAAGCTCTGGAAACACCATATATTTT.

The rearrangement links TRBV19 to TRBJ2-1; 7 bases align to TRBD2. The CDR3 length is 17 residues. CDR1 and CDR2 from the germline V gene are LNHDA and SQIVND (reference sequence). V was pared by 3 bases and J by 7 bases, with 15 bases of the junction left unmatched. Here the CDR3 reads CASSMSSLAGAQNEQFF. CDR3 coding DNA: TGTGCCAGTAGTATGTCCTCCTTGGCGGGAGCGCAAAATGAGCAGTTCTTC.

Here the CDR3 reads CASSLRWIGKQETQYF. CDR3 bases: TGTGCCAGCAGTCTCCGTTGGATTGGAAAGCAAGAGACCCAGTACTTC. The chain links TRBV2 to TRBJ2-5; D not certain. The ends were cut back, 5 bases at V and 2 bases at J, with 18 bases in the middle. Germline V gene data show CDR1 as SNHLY and CDR2 as FYNNEI. The CDR3 length is 16 residues.

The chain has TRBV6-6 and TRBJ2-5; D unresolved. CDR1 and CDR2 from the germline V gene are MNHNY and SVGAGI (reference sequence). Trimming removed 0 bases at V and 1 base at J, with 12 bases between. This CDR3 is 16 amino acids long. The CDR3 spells CASSYSPGRGQETQYF. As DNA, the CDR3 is TGTGCCAGCAGTTACTCACCAGGCAGAGGCCAAGAGACCCAGTACTTC.

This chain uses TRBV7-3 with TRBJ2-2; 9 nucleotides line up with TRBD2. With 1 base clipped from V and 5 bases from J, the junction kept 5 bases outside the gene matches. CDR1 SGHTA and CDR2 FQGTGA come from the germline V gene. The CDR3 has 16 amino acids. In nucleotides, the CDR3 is TGTGCCAGCAGCTTAATGGCGGGAGGGGTTACCGGGGAGCTGTTTTTT. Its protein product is CASSLMAGGVTGELFF.

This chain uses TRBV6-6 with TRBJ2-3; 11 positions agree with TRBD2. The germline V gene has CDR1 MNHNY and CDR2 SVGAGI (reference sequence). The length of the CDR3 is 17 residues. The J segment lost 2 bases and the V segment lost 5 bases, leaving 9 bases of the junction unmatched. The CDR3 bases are TGTGCCAGCAGTCCGATAGCGGGAGGGTGGGACACAGATACGCAGTATTTT. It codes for CASSPIAGGWDTDTQYF.

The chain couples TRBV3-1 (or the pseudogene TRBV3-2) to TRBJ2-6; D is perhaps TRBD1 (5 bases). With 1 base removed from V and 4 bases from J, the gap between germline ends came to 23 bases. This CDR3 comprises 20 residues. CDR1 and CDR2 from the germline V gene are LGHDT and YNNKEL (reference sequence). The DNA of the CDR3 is TGTGCCAGCAGCCAAGTGGTCCAGGGCGTACACCATTGGGGGGCCAACGTCCTGACTTTC. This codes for CASSQVVQGVHHWGANVLTF.

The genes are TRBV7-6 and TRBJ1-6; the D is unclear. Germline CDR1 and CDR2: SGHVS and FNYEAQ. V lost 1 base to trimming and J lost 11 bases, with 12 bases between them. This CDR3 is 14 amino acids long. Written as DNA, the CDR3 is TGTGCCAGCAGCTTAGGCGTCTCCCGGACACCCCTCCACTTT. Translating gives CASSLGVSRTPLHF.

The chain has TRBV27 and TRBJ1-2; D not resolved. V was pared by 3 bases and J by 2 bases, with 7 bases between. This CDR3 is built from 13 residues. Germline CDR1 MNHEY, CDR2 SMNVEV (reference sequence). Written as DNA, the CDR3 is TGTGCCAGCAGTTTTTCAGCGAACTATGGCTACACCTTC. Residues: CASSFSANYGYTF.